These 16 T cell receptor beta chains came from one sample sequenced in a study of T-cell reconstitution after alpha-beta-depleted transplantation in children. Unique molecular identifiers were built into the TCRbeta library. TCRdb reprocessed the PCR reads with MiXCR, giving one entry per CDR3 protein. In the table there are around 490,000 distinct CDR3 sequences, about an eighth of which are singletons. Source: PBMCs, mostly from graft donor cells, taken 180 days after TCRalphabeta/CD19-depleted stem cell transplant. Source of these receptors: a female patient aged 2-9 years who had a stem cell transplant for aplastic anemia, so the T cells may come from the graft donor.

In DNA, the CDR3 is TGTGCCAGCTCACCACTGGACAGGGGAACCTACGAGCAGTACTTC. It specifies CASSPLDRGTYEQYF. This chain connects TRBV18 to TRBJ2-7, with TRBD1 matching 9 bases. CDR3 size: 15 residues. J lost 2 bases, V lost 1 base, and 3 bases had no gene match. The germline V gene encodes CDR1 KGHSH and CDR2 LQKENI. Drawing the rest from reference TRBV18 and TRBJ2-7, the complete variable domain is NAGVMQNPRHLVRRRGQEARLRCSPMKGHSHVYWYRQLPEEGLKFMVYLQKENIIDESGMPKERFSAEFPKEGPSILRIQQVVRGDSAAYFCASSPLDRGTYEQYFGPGTRLTVT.

The rearrangement links TRBV10-3 to TRBJ1-1, with D tentatively TRBD1 (6 bases). This CDR3 contains 14 residues. Trimming left V 4 bases short and J 1 base short, with 10 bases between. Germline CDR1 reads ENHRY; CDR2 reads SYGVKD. As DNA, the CDR3 is TGTGCCATCAGTGGCCGGGGGGCGAACACTGAAGCTTTCTTT. This codes for CAISGRGANTEAFF.

This clonotype was detected ten times or more. The V and J genes are TRBV6-6 and TRBJ2-3; D possibly matches TRBD1 or TRBD2 (5 bases each). The CDR3 has 12 amino acids. V lost 9 bases and J 8 bases, leaving 15 bases between the germline ends. Looked up from germline, CDR1 is MNHNY and CDR2 is SVGAGI (reference sequence). The CDR3 is CASRGLAGTQYF. The CDR3, as DNA: TGTGCCAGTAGGGGCCTAGCTGGTACGCAGTATTTT.

This clonotype was counted at least ten times. The CDR3 here is CASSYYRVWAYTGELFF. CDR3 coding DNA: TGTGCCAGCAGTTACTATAGGGTTTGGGCGTACACCGGGGAGCTGTTTTTT. V gene TRBV6-5 combines with J gene TRBJ2-2; D not resolved. V was trimmed by 1 base and J by 3 bases, leaving 15 bases between them. Germline values: CDR1 MNHEY, CDR2 SVGAGI. The CDR3 covers 17 residues.

This clonotype appeared many times. The chain is built from TRBV4-1 and TRBJ2-1; D is undetermined. V was clipped by 0 bases and J by 5 bases, with 8 bases between them. In germline, CDR1 is MGHRA, CDR2 YSYEKL. CDR3 length: 14 amino acids. The CDR3: CASSQDNSDNEQFF. CDR3 coding DNA: TGCGCCAGCAGCCAAGATAACAGCGACAATGAGCAGTTCTTC.

The rearrangement links TRBV11-2 to TRBJ2-1; 12 bases are shared with TRBD2. The CDR3 is made up of 15 amino acids. V gave up 5 bases and J gave up 4 bases; unmatched junction bases: 3. Germline CDR1 SGHAT, CDR2 FQNNGV. This chain's CDR3 is CASSTTSGGYNEQFF. The DNA of the CDR3 is TGTGCCAGCAGCACGACTAGCGGGGGATACAATGAGCAGTTCTTC. The full variable domain, with the rest looked up from reference TRBV11-2 and TRBJ2-1, is EAGVAQSPRYKIIEKRQSVAFWCNPISGHATLYWYQQILGQGPKLLIQFQNNGVVDDSQLPKDRFSAERLKGVDSTLKIQPAKLEDSAVYLCASSTTSGGYNEQFFGPGTRLTVL.

This clonotype was picked up a small number of times. The chain recombines TRBV6-2 or TRBV6-3 with TRBJ2-7; 8 bases fit TRBD2. V was pared by 0 bases and J by 0 bases, with 7 bases of the junction left unmatched. The CDR3 length is 17 residues. Germline-derived CDR1 and CDR2 are MNHEY and SVGEGT. DNA for the CDR3: TGTGCCAGCAGTTACTCGATAGCGGGGTCTTTCTCCTACGAGCAGTACGTC. Residues: CASSYSIAGSFSYEQYV.

This clonotype was detected a few times. The chain links TRBV5-1 to TRBJ2-4; a weak D match, TRBD1 (5 bases). Germline V CDR1 and CDR2: SGHRS, YFSETQ. The CDR3 loop spans 16 amino acids. Deletions cut 1 base from V and 3 bases from J, with 14 bases between. CDR3 nucleotide sequence: TGCGCCAGCAGCTTGCCCTCAGGGAAGGGCAAAAACATTCAGTACTTC. It translates to CASSLPSGKGKNIQYF.

This clonotype was picked up a small number of times. The chain employs TRBV12-5 and TRBJ2-7; 7 bases are a match to TRBD1. Unmatched junction bases numbered 4, after V lost 7 bases and J lost 4 bases. The germline CDR1 and CDR2 sequences are LGHNT and FRNRAP. The CDR3 is 12 amino acids. CDR3 in amino acids: CASADRAYEQYF. In DNA, the CDR3 is TGTGCTAGTGCCGACAGGGCGTACGAGCAGTACTTC.

In its sample, this clonotype was seen a few times. The chain links TRBV6-2 or TRBV6-3 to TRBJ1-1; no firm D call. Germline V gene sequence: CDR1 MNHEY, CDR2 SVGEGT. Trimming stripped 2 bases from V and 0 bases from J, with 10 bases between. The CDR3 has 15 amino acids. The CDR3 is CASSYVAGMNTEAFF. The CDR3 nucleotides are TGTGCCAGCAGTTACGTCGCGGGGATGAACACTGAAGCTTTCTTT.

This clonotype was seen more than once but under ten times. The chain uses TRBV5-1 and TRBJ2-1; TRBD2 matches at 15 bases. Trimming removed 3 bases from V and 5 bases from J; junction bases left unmatched: 15. Germline V gene sequence: CDR1 SGHRS, CDR2 YFSETQ. CDR3 length equals 20 residues. The CDR3, as DNA: TGCGCCAGCAGCTCGGGCGCCGGGACTAGCGGGAGGATCAAGAACAATGAGCAGTTCTTC. It specifies CASSSGAGTSGRIKNNEQFF.

This clonotype was seen only a few times. The gene calls are TRBV9 and TRBJ2-3; no clear D. Germline V gene lookup returns CDR1 SGDLS and CDR2 YYNGEE. The CDR3 sequence is 12 residues long. Deletions cut 2 bases from V and 3 bases from J, with 4 bases between. The CDR3 loop is CASSVHTDTQYF. For the CDR3, the DNA is TGTGCCAGCAGCGTTCATACAGATACGCAGTATTTT.

V gene TRBV18 combines with J gene TRBJ2-1; D possibly corresponds to TRBD1 (6 bases). This CDR3 region has 16 residues. V was clipped by 5 bases and J by 6 bases, with 20 bases between them. The germline gives CDR1 KGHSH, CDR2 LQKENI. CDR3 coding DNA: TGTGCCAGCTCATCGCTACCGGACAGCCTGCGCAATGAGCAGTTCTTC. Translated: CASSSLPDSLRNEQFF.

The table lists this clonotype with a few counts. V usage is TRBV6-1 and J usage is TRBJ2-7; 9 positions agree with TRBD1. This CDR3 spans 17 amino acids. Germline CDR1 MNHNS, CDR2 SASEGT. V lost 6 bases and J lost 0; bases outside the gene matches: 12. CDR3 nucleotides: TGTGCCAGCAGCCGACGGACAGGGGCTGTTCTCTCCTACGAGCAGTACTTC. Its protein product is CASSRRTGAVLSYEQYF.

The genes are TRBV15 and TRBJ2-2, with 11 bases aligning to TRBD2. CDR1 LNHNV and CDR2 YYDKDF come from the germline V gene (reference sequence). V was pared by 5 bases and J by 4 bases, with 12 bases of the junction left unmatched. The CDR3 consists of 18 residues. This CDR3 is CATSGLPRLAGGTGELFF. CDR3 bases: TGTGCCACCAGCGGTCTACCCCGTCTAGCGGGGGGCACCGGGGAGCTGTTTTTT.

The chain couples TRBV6-1 to TRBJ2-2; D may be TRBD2 (6 bases). CDR3 length: 13 residues. Germline V gene sequence: CDR1 MNHNS, CDR2 SASEGT. The ends were cut back, 8 bases at V and 2 bases at J, with 9 bases in the middle. The CDR3 sequence: CASREINTGELFF. In DNA, the CDR3 is TGTGCCAGCCGGGAGATTAACACCGGGGAGCTGTTTTTT.